This T cell receptor (beta chain) emerged from a study of blood T cell repertoires in COVID-19 (TCRdb year 2020). As for the study more broadly: The collaborator samples originated in the United States, Italy and Spain and spanned the acute and convalescent phases of COVID-19. The prospective study material was composed of cDNA or gDNA derived from T cells, B-cell-depleted T cells, or PBMCs. Deeply sampled blood TCRbeta repertoires from subjects exposed to, actively infected with, or recovered from COVID-19 were included in the dataset. The repertoires were made available in a free public database intended to serve as a resource for research on the immune response to SARS-CoV-2. Samples came from the ongoing ImmuneRACE study (first 160 participants) plus 1,254 subjects from 6 global collaborators. Sample metadata almost always included a de-identified subject ID, COVID-19 status, age in years and sex. Where HLA class I and class II types were available, the types were taken from metadata supplied by the sample provider, not from assay-based typing. Results the study describes overall, beyond this receptor: Clinical and demographic metadata were provided uncurated, with the amount varying by source and participant.

About this clone itself: It has no known antigen specificity. Per-nucleotide qualities are absent, and no much larger clonotype sits a single base away.

Including cysteine and phenylalanine, the CDR3 has 16 amino acids. Left in the record is the CDR3 DNA by itself, 48 bases read in frame from the first base. V and J are truncated by 1 base and 3 bases respectively, leaving an intervening sequence of 13 bases. Looking up the germline V gene yields CDR1 SGHRS and CDR2 YFSETQ. Participants in the prospective study were enrolled through a virtual design, were aged about 18 to 90 years, and lived in roughly 24 United States geographic areas. In the prospective study, cohorts were assigned on the basis of participant-reported clinical history obtained from a screening survey and a study questionnaire. Exposed participants were defined as having been in contact with someone with a PCR-confirmed or clinician-diagnosed COVID-19 case within 2 weeks of study entry. In the prospective study, mobile phlebotomists collected whole blood, serum and a nasopharyngeal or oropharyngeal swab from each participant. Participants in the prospective study had the option to provide additional blood draws and questionnaires over a 2-month period. Prospective study blood samples were shipped either frozen or at room temperature before DNA extraction.

TCRbeta CDR3 regions were amplified from genomic DNA using the immunoSEQ Assay, a bias-controlled multiplex PCR. The original methods were these. Nucleated cell counts per sample were estimated from amplification of reference gene primers within the assay. To quantify the absolute abundance of each unique TCRbeta CDR3 rearrangement, sequence reads were collapsed and filtered. For each sample, productive Simpson clonality was calculated by taking the square root of Simpson's diversity index across productive rearrangements. TCRdb retrieved this table from immuneACCESS and kept in-frame rearrangements only. Not all clones are present; in checked studies, unresolved V genes account for under half, and no reason is known for the remainder. The V and J calls and the clone size are those of that table, but D and trimming were determined from the DNA. This sample gives 150,000 to 200,000 clones in total; 80% to 85% of them show up just once. The ten largest clones take up about 5.2% of the sample.

The receptor was isolated from a man aged 65 to 79 who had been exposed to COVID-19. The sample consisted of PBMCs or T cells enriched from blood (not recorded which). The V and J genes are TRBV5-1 and TRBJ2-2; a weak D assignment points to TRBD2 (6 bases agree). The DNA sequence is given as TGCGCCAGCAGCTTGAAACTAGCCCGAGACACCGGGGAGCTGTTTTTT. Its protein reads: CASSLKLARDTGELFF.